The present entry profiles one TCR beta chain with its context. What it binds is not known. Researchers ran the PCR with 60 Vbeta and 13 Jbeta primers. The data were produced by immunoSEQ multiplex PCR, yet TCRdb's version contains in-frame clones alone and is incomplete. This sample has 150,000 to 200,000 clones, with 70% to 85% found just once. The data were obtained in a study of cytomegalovirus exposure and HLA in healthy donors. Study as a whole: Of all 400 or so donors who were genotyped, around 79% belonged to the Caucasian-associated ancestry cluster. Study-wide results and caveats: Most TCR sequences proved rare, with some public TCRs found in many donors. Across donors, presence/absence analyses took sequencing depth to be roughly uniform.

V trimming: 6 bases; J trimming: 4 bases; junction bases outside the gene matches: 10. This CDR3 is built from 15 residues. Germline loops: CDR1 MNHEY, CDR2 SVGAGI. This clonotype was sampled from a boy aged 2 to 10 in good health and CMV-seronegative. Sequencing used PBMCs. The chain links TRBV6-5 to TRBJ1-1, with 8 bases fitting TRBD1. The DNA of the CDR3 is TGTGCCAGCAGGCTCTCTCAGGGGGCTGTCACTGAAGCTTTCTTT. The encoded protein is CASRLSQGAVTEAFF.